This T cell receptor (beta chain) was captured by sequencing in a study of blood T cell repertoires in COVID-19. There are 15 residues in the CDR3. With V trimmed by 3 bases and J by 6 bases, 8 bases remained unmatched. Germline CDR1 DFQATT, CDR2 SNEGSKA (reference sequence). The method was immunoSEQ multiplex PCR; TCRdb's version includes in-frame clones alone and lacks a portion of them. The table shows 350,000 to 400,000 clones, with around 87% occurring only once. The source material was peripheral blood. The J gene is TRBJ1-5, the V gene TRBV20-1; TRBD1 agrees at 10 bases. This TCR derives from a man aged 18 to 29 with active or convalescent COVID-19. CDR3 coding DNA: TGCAGTGCTAGTTCCCGGGACAGGGGAGTTCAGCCCCAGCATTTT. It yields the protein CSASSRDRGVQPQHF.